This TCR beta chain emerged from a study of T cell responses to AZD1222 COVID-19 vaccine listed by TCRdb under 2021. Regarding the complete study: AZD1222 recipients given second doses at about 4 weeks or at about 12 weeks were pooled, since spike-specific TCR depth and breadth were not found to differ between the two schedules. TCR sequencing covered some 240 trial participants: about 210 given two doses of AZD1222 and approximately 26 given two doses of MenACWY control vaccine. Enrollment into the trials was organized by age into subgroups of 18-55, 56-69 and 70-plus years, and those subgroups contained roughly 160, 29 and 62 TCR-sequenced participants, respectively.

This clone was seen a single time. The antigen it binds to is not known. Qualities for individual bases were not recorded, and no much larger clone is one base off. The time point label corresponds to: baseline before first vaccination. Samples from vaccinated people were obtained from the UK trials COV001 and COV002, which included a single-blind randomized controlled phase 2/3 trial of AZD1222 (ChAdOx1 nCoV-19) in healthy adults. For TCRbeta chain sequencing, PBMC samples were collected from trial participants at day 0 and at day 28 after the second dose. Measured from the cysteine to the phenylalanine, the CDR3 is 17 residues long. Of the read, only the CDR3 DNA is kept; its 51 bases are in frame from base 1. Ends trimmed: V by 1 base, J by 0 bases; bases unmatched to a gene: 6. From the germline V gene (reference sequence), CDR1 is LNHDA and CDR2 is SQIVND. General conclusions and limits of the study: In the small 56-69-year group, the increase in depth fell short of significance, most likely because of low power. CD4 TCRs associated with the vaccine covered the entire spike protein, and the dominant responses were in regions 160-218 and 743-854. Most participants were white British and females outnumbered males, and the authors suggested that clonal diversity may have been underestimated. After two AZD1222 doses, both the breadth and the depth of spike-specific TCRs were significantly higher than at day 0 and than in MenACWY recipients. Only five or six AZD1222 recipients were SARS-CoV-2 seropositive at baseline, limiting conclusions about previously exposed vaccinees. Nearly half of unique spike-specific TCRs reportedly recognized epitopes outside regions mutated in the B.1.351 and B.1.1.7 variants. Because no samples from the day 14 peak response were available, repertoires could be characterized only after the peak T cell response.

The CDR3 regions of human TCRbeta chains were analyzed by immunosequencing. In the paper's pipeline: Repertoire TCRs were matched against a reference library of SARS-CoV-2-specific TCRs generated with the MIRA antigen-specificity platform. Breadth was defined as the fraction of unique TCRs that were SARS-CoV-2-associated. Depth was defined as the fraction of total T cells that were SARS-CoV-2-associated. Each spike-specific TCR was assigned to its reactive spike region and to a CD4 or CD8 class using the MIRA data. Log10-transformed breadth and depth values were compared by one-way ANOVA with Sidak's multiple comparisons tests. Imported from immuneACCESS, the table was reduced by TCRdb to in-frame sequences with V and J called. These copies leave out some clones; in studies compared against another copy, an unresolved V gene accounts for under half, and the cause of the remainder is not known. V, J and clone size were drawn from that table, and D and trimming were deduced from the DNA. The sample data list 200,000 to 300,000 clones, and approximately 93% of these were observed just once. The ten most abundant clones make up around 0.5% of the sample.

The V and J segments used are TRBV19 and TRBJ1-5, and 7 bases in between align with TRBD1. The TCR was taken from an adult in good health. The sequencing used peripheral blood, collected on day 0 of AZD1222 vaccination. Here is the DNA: TGTGCCAGTAGTATAGGAGGAGGGGGCTATAGCAATCAGCCCCAGCATTTT. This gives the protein CASSIGGGGYSNQPQHF.